The subject of this entry is one T cell receptor beta chain. Antigen: not known. The junction differs from germline at one of its ends, possibly a read error. The data belong to a study of tumor and adjacent non-tumor tissue in lung cancer. Study overall: Stage I to III disease affected 10 men and 5 women aged about 30 to 76. General study results and limits: TCR diversity was significantly greater in tumor than normal lung tissue.

The library came from three nested PCR rounds adapted from ARM-PCR protocols. TCRdb re-called the multiplex PCR reads through MiXCR, storing one row per CDR3 protein. The table lists about 98,000 distinct CDR3 sequences, 75% to 90% of them singletons. The template was RNA from unsorted bulk tissue. Distant lung tissue was collected more than 3 cm away from the tumor edge. The sequencing input was distant non-tumor lung tissue. The TCR comes from a man in his sixties with small cell lung cancer.

The CDR3 bases are TGTGCCAGCAGCCAACCGGTACAGGGAGGCGAGCTGTACTTC. This sequence encodes CASSQPVQGGELYF. This chain connects TRBV4-2 to TRBJ2-7; possibly TRBD1 or TRBD2 for D (6 bases each). Germline V gene lookup returns CDR1 LGHNA and CDR2 YNFKEQ. The CDR3 totals 14 residues.